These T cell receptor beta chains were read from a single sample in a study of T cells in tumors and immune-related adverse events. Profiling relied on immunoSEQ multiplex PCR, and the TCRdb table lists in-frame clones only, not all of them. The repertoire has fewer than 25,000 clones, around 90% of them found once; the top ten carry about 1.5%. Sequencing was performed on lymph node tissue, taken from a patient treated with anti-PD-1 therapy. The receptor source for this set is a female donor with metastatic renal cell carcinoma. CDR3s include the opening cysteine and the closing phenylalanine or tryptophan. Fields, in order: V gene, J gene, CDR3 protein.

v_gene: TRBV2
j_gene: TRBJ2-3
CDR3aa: CASLLGGGEDTQYF

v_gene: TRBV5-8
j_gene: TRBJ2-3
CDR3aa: CASSLGPADTQYF

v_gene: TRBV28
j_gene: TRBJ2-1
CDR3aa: CASSILGLGLSEQFF

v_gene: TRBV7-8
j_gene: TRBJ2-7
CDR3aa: CASSLASQGAAYEQYF

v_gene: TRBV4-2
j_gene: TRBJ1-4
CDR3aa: CASSQEKVTNEKLFF

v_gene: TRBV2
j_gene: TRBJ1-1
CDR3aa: CASSVVGREVQAFF

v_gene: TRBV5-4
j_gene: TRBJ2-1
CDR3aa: CASSLGPTNSYNEQFF

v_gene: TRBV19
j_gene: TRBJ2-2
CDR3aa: CATKQGANTGELFF

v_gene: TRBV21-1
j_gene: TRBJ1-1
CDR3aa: CASSKARAGDTEAFF

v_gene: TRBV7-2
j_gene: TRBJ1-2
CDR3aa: CASSLASGALSDGYTF

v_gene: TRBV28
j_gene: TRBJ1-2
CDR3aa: CASRDTGRNYGYTF

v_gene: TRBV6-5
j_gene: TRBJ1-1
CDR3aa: CASSYPGGRTEAFF

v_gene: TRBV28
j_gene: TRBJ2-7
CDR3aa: CASSSLREQYF

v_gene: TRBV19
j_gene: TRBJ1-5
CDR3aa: CASRTDHQPQHF

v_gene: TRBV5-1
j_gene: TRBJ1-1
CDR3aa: CASSLNGWGDKAFF

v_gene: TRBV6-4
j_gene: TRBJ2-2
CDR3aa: CASSGVLGTGELFF

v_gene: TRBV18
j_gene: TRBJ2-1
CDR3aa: CASSPGAGGKNEQFF

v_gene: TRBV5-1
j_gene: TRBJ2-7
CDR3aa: CASSLDSTYEQYF

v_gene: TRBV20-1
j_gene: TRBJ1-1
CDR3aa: CSARTTGSAFF

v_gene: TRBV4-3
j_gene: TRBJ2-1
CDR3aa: CASSPDRGGWNEQFF

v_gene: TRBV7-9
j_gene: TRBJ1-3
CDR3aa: CASSPGQGATSGNTIYF

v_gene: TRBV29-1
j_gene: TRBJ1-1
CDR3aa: CSVTQGARGNEAFF

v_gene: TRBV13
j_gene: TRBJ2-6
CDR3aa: CASSLEGSGANVLTF

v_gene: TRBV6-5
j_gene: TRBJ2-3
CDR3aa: CASSYSGSRTDTQYF

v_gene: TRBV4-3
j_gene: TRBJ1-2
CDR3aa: CASSQGQQGYYGYTF

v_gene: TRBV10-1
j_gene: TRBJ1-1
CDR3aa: CASSGLGTGKTEAFF

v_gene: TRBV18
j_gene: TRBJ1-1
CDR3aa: CASSPVRENTEAFF

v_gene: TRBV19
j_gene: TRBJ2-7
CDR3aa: CASRGHGQGATSYEQYF

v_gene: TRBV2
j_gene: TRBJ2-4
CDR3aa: CASSEEWRSPNIQYF

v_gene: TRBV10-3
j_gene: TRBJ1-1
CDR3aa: CAITGGQGGDTEAFF

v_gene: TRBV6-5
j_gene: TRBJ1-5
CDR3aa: CASSSLAGGNQPQHF

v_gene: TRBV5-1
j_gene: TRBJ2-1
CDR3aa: CASSLALAAYNEQFF

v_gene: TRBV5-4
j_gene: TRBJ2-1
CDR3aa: CASSPTSGLAGVNEQFF

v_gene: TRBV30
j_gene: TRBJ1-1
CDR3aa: CAWSWGNTEAFF

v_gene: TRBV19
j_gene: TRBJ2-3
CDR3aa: CASRDWGGTDTQYF

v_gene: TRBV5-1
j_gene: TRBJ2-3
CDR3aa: CASSLLAGATDTQYF

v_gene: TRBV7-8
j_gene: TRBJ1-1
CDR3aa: CASSYSQGVNTEAFF

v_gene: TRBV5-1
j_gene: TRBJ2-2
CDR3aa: CASSLQRTGELFF

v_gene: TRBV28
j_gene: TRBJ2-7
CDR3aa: CASSLSVGTGSTEQYF

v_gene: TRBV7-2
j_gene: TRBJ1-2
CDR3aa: CASSPTVYGYTF

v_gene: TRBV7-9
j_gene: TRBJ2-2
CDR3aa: CASSPTRGQTNTGELFF